The clone carrying this T cell receptor beta chain is a singleton in its sample. Antigen: not known. The V gene's germline CDR1 is MNHNS and CDR2 SASEGT. V dropped 6 bases and J dropped 4 bases, with 12 bases sitting between them. The CDR3 loop spans 13 amino acids. The data were taken from a study of graft-versus-host responses after intestinal transplantation. Looking at the study overall: Multivisceral, liver-intestinal, or isolated intestinal grafts were transplanted into recipients. Induction with anti-thymocyte globulin, then tacrolimus and steroids for around three years, was given to all recipients.

Whole-study findings and limits: Recipient-marrow GvH clones were detected, some having first appeared in ileum or blood.

The method was immunoSEQ multiplex PCR; TCRdb's version includes in-frame clones alone and lacks a portion of them. The sample carries around 99,000 clones, 80% to 90% recorded once. V usage is TRBV6-1 and J usage is TRBJ1-1; a possible D gene is TRBD1 (5 bases). The specimen was unstimulated CD4+ T cells sorted from spleen or lymph node cells, collected before transplant. The sequence was collected from a human donor who was the organ donor for an intestinal transplant. CDR3 sequence reads: CASSFREGTEAFF. In nucleotides, the CDR3 is TGTGCCAGCAGCTTCAGGGAGGGCACTGAAGCTTTCTTT.